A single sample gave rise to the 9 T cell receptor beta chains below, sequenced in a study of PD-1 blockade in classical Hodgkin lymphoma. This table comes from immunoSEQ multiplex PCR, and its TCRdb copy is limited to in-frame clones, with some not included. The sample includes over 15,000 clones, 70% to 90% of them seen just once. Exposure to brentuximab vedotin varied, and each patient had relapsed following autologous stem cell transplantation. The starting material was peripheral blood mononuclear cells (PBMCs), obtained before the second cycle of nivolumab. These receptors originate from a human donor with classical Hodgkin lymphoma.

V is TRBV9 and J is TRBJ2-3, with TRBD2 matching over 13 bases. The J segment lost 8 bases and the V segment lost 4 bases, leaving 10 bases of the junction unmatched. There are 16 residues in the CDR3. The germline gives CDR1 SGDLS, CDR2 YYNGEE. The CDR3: CASSSWTSGGDSTQYF. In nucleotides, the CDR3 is TGTGCCAGCAGCTCCTGGACTAGCGGGGGAGATTCTACGCAGTATTTT.

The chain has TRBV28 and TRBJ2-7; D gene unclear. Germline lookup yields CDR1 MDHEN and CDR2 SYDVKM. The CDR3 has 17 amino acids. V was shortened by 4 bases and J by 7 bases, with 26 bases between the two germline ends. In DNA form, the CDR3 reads TGTGCCAGCAGTTCCAAAACACGACCAGCCCCCGTACTTGAGCAGTACTTC. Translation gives CASSSKTRPAPVLEQYF.

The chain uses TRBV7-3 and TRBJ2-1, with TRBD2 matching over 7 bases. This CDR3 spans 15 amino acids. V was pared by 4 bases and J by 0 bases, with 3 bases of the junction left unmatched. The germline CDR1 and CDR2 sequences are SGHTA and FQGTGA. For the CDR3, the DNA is TGTGCCAGCAGCTCAGGACTAGGCTCCTACAATGAGCAGTTCTTC. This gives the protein CASSSGLGSYNEQFF.

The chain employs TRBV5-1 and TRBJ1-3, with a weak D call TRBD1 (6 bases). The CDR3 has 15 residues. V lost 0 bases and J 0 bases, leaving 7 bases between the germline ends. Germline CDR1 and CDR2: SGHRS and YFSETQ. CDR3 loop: CASSLGTASGNTIYF. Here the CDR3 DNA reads TGCGCCAGCAGCTTGGGGACAGCCTCTGGAAACACCATATATTTT.

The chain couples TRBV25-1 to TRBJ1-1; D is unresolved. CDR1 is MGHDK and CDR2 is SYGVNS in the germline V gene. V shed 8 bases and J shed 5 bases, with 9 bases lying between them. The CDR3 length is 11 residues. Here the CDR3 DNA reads TGTGCCAGCCGCGGGATGACTGAAGCTTTCTTT. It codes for CASRGMTEAFF. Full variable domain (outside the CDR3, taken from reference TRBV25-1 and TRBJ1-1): EADIYQTPRYLVIGTGKKITLECSQTMGHDKMYWYQQDPGMELHLIHYSYGVNSTEKGDLSSESTVSRIRTEHFPLTLESARPSHTSQYLCASRGMTEAFFGQGTRLTVV.

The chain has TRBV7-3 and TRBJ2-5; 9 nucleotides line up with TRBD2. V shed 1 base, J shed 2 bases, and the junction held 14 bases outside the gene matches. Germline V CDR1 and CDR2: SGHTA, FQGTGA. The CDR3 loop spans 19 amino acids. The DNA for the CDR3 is TGTGCCAGCAGCTTAATTTGGAGGGTCCGGCGGGGGGGTCAAGAGACCCAGTACTTC. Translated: CASSLIWRVRRGGQETQYF.

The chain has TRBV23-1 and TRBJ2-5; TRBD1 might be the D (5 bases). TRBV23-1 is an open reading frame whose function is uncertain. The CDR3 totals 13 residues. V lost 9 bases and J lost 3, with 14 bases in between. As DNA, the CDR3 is TGCGCCAGGACCCGAGTAGGGGAAGAGACCCAGTACTTC. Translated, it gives CARTRVGEETQYF.

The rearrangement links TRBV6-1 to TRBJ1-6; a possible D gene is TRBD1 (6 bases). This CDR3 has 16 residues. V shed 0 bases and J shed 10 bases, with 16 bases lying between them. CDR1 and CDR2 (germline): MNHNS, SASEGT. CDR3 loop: CASSEAEGGPWSPLHF. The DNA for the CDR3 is TGTGCCAGCAGTGAAGCAGAAGGGGGGCCATGGTCACCCCTCCACTTT.

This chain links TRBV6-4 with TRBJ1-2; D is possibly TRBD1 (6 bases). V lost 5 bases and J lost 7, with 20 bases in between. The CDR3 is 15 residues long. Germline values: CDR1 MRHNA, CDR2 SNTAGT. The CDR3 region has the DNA TGTGCCAGCAGTCCCTCGCAAAGGGGGGGAGGTGGCTACACCTTC. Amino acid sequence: CASSPSQRGGGGYTF.